Sequencing of this TCR beta chain was carried out in a study of blood T cell repertoires in COVID-19. The wider study: Acute and convalescent COVID-19 samples came from the United States, Italy and Spain. In each case, the material was cDNA or gDNA derived from T cells, B-cell-depleted T cells, or PBMCs.

As originally analysed: The authors estimated nucleated cell counts from reference gene primer amplification. TCRdb's table, derived via immunoSEQ multiplex PCR, lists solely in-frame clones and lacks some. The DNA gave D and trimming, while V, J and clone size come from that table. This table has 100,000 or so clones, 80% to 90% appearing once. The CDR3 length is 13 residues. Germline V gene lookup returns CDR1 SGHTA and CDR2 FQGNSA. Trimming took 3 bases from V and 10 from J, leaving 13 bases between them. The chain is built from TRBV7-2 and TRBJ2-1; perhaps TRBD1 as D (5 bases). The TCR originated in a human donor in a cohort sampled during active COVID-19. The sample taken for sequencing was peripheral blood. Here the CDR3 DNA reads TGTGCCAGCAGCTTCCCAAAGGGGCAGGAGCAGTTCTTC. Its translation: CASSFPKGQEQFF.